This TCR beta chain was retrieved from a study of Graves' ophthalmopathy and Graves' hyperthyroidism. Whole-study context: Untreated patients at initial diagnosis provided peripheral blood. Study-wide points: Ophthalmopathy and stable hyperthyroidism were discriminated by a 13-signature model, with about 91% sensitivity and around 77% specificity. In blood, most expanded thyroid clonotypes above 0.001 frequency were also detected.

Using RNA transcripts, the TCR beta CDR3 regions were amplified. An initial RT-PCR round employing HTBI primers preceded a second-round multiplex PCR. Each CDR3 protein is one row after TCRdb ran MiXCR on the multiplex PCR reads. The repertoire has fewer than 250,000 distinct CDR3 sequences, around 28% of them found once; the top ten carry 9.1%. CDR3 length: 14 residues. Germline CDR1 and CDR2: MNHEY and SVGAGI. The V end was cut by 0 bases, the J end by 1 base, with 6 bases between. This clonotype was observed at least ten times. The antigen is unknown. The receptor was isolated from a man aged 50-59 years with Graves' ophthalmopathy. The rearrangement links TRBV6-5 to TRBJ2-5; D is uncertain. Sequenced material: peripheral blood. The CDR3 bases are TGTGCCAGCAGTTACTCTGCCAGCCAAGAGACCCAGTACTTC. The encoded protein is CASSYSASQETQYF.